A single sample is the source of the 27 T cell receptor beta chains below, sequenced in a study of T cell responses to AZD1222 COVID-19 vaccine. The method was immunoSEQ multiplex PCR; TCRdb's version includes in-frame clones alone and lacks a portion of them. This table has about 84,000 clones, 80% to 90% appearing once. Material: peripheral blood, obtained 28 days after the second AZD1222 dose. These receptors were collected from an adult who received the AZD1222 COVID-19 vaccine.

J is TRBJ2-7 and V is TRBV9; no clear D. Per the germline V gene, CDR1 is SGDLS and CDR2 is YYNGEE. This CDR3 spans 14 amino acids. The germline V and J ends were trimmed by 0 bases and 2 bases, with 9 bases remaining between them. CDR3 sequence: CASSVDERAYEQYF. In DNA form, the CDR3 reads TGTGCCAGCAGCGTAGACGAGAGAGCCTACGAGCAGTACTTC.

V is TRBV6-5 and J is TRBJ1-5; D gene unclear. Germline CDR1 is MNHEY and CDR2 is SVGAGI. This CDR3 contains 13 residues. Trimming cost V 4 bases and J 4 bases, with 8 bases left between them. The CDR3 region is CASSLAVNQPQHF. The DNA for the CDR3 is TGTGCCAGCAGTTTGGCGGTAAATCAGCCCCAGCATTTT.

The chain is built from TRBV19 and TRBJ2-2, with TRBD1 matching over 8 bases. The CDR3 sequence is 15 residues long. After removal of 5 bases from V and 1 base from J, the junction contained 3 bases not matched to a gene. Germline CDR1 reads LNHDA; CDR2 reads SQIVND (reference sequence). The CDR3 region is CASSVDRVNTGELFF. DNA for the CDR3: TGTGCCAGTAGTGTGGACAGGGTGAACACCGGGGAGCTGTTTTTT.

This sequence joins TRBV7-2 and TRBJ2-7, with 8 bases that match TRBD1. The germline V gene has CDR1 SGHTA and CDR2 FQGNSA. V trimming: 3 bases; J trimming: 2 bases; junction bases outside the gene matches: 3. The CDR3 is 14 residues long. The CDR3 DNA follows: TGTGCCAGCAGCTTGGGGGGACAGGCCTACGAGCAGTACGTC. Translating it yields CASSLGGQAYEQYV.

V gene TRBV9 combines with J gene TRBJ1-2; D is perhaps TRBD1 (6 bases). Germline V lookup: CDR1 SGDLS, CDR2 YYNGEE. Deletions cut 0 bases from V and 5 bases from J, with 20 bases between. The CDR3 runs to 17 residues. CDR3 DNA: TGTGCCAGCAGCGTAGGAGGGGGTGGTCCCTCCCTTTATGGCTACACCTTC. As protein: CASSVGGGGPSLYGYTF.

The CDR3 coding sequence is TGTGCCAGCAGTTGGGGACTAGCGGGTTTCTCCTACGAGCAGTACTTC. Translation gives CASSWGLAGFSYEQYF. J is TRBJ2-7 and V is TRBV6-5; 12 nucleotides align to TRBD2. Germline V CDR1 and CDR2: MNHEY, SVGAGI. The CDR3 totals 16 residues. The J segment lost 0 bases and the V segment lost 4 bases, leaving 4 bases of the junction unmatched.

This rearrangement joins TRBV5-5 to TRBJ1-1; D remains unclear. Germline V gene sequence: CDR1 SGHKS, CDR2 YYEKEE (reference sequence). This CDR3 is 14 amino acids long. Trimming stripped 0 bases from V and 1 base from J, with 7 bases between. CDR3 loop: CASSLADQNTEAFF. The CDR3 nucleotides are TGTGCCAGCAGCTTGGCTGATCAGAACACTGAAGCTTTCTTT.

The chain employs TRBV24-1 and TRBJ2-3; the match to TRBD1 covers 7 bases. CDR1 and CDR2 from the germline V gene are KGHDR and SFDVKD. The V gene end was trimmed by 3 bases and the J gene end by 2 bases; junction bases not matched to a gene: 7. The CDR3 runs to 16 residues. The CDR3 spells CATSDRGRGITDTQYF. CDR3 nucleotide sequence: TGTGCCACCAGTGATAGGGGCAGGGGGATCACAGATACGCAGTATTTT.

The chain uses TRBV27 and TRBJ1-1; TRBD1 agrees at 8 bases. The CDR3 is 15 residues long. The ends lost 5 bases at V and 3 bases at J; junction bases unmatched: 8. Germline V lookup: CDR1 MNHEY, CDR2 SMNVEV (reference sequence). The CDR3 protein is CASSPGGPGDTEAFF. CDR3 DNA: TGTGCCAGCAGTCCAGGGGGCCCGGGGGACACTGAAGCTTTCTTT.

This clone was recorded a few times. J is TRBJ1-1 and V is TRBV2; D is possibly TRBD1 (5 bases). CDR1 is SNHLY and CDR2 is FYNNEI in the germline V gene. Trimming took off 6 bases at V and 4 bases at J, with 12 bases between the two ends. The CDR3 runs 13 residues. The CDR3 here is CASSFQGTTEAFF. The DNA of the CDR3 is TGTGCCAGCAGCTTTCAGGGTACCACTGAAGCTTTCTTT.

DNA of the CDR3: TGTGCCAGCAGCTTAGGGAACTATAATTCACCCCTCCACTTT. Its translation: CASSLGNYNSPLHF. The gene calls are TRBV7-9 and TRBJ1-6, with D unresolved. The CDR3 length is 14 residues. Deletions cut 1 base from V and 3 bases from J, with 4 bases between. Germline CDR1 is SEHNR and CDR2 is FQNEAQ (reference sequence).

The chain is built from TRBV2 and TRBJ2-1; a possible D gene is TRBD2 (6 bases). V was pared by 5 bases and J by 7 bases, with 18 bases between. CDR3 length: 15 residues. The V gene's germline CDR1 is SNHLY and CDR2 FYNNEI. This CDR3 reads CASSPLAGLTNEQFF. The CDR3 DNA reads as TGTGCCAGCAGTCCCTTGGCGGGGCTAACTAATGAGCAGTTCTTC.

The V call is TRBV9, the J call TRBJ2-7; maybe TRBD2 (7 bases). In germline, CDR1 is SGDLS, CDR2 YYNGEE. This CDR3 is built from 15 residues. Between the trimmed V and J ends, which lost 3 bases and 0 bases, there was a span of 13 bases. The CDR3 loop is CASSGGAGHSYEQYF. The CDR3, as DNA: TGTGCCAGCAGCGGAGGAGCGGGACACTCCTACGAGCAGTACTTC.

The rearrangement joins TRBV25-1 to TRBJ2-1; 16 nucleotides match TRBD2. There are 16 residues in the CDR3. The junction had 8 bases not matched to a gene; V was cut back by 2 bases and J by 13 bases. From germline, CDR1 is MGHDK and CDR2 SYGVNS. The CDR3 spells CASSERGTSGRARQFF. For the CDR3, the DNA is TGTGCCAGCAGTGAAAGGGGGACTAGCGGGAGGGCCCGACAGTTCTTC.

The genes are TRBV28 and TRBJ2-2, with TRBD2 matching over 10 bases. V was pared by 6 bases and J by 7 bases, with 8 bases of the junction left unmatched. Germline CDR1 reads MDHEN; CDR2 reads SYDVKM. The CDR3 length is 15 residues. The CDR3 region has the DNA TGTGCCAGCAGCCCTAGCGGGAGATTTAGCGGGGAGCTGTTTTTT. It codes for CASSPSGRFSGELFF.

The chain joins TRBV10-3 to TRBJ1-2; TRBD1 aligns across 7 bases. The V gene end was trimmed by 10 bases and the J gene end by 5 bases; junction bases not matched to a gene: 13. Germline V CDR1 and CDR2: ENHRY, SYGVKD. CDR3 length: 14 amino acids. CDR3: CATYQPGQSYGYTF. The CDR3, as DNA: TGTGCCACCTACCAGCCGGGACAGTCGTATGGCTACACCTTC.

V and J are TRBV3-1 (or the pseudogene TRBV3-2) and TRBJ2-2; TRBD1 matches 9 bases. Germline V gene sequence: CDR1 LGHDT, CDR2 YNNKEL (reference sequence). The CDR3 is made up of 14 amino acids. Losses at the gene ends were 6 bases for V and 3 bases for J; bases not matched to a gene: 2. The CDR3 DNA sequence: TGTGCCAGCAGACAGGGGGCGGACACCGGGGAGCTGTTTTTT. Protein: CASRQGADTGELFF.

The rearrangement links TRBV19 to TRBJ1-1; 9 bases fit TRBD1. The ends lost 5 bases at V and 1 base at J; junction bases unmatched: 20. The CDR3 length is 20 residues. CDR1 is LNHDA, CDR2 SQIVND, per germline (reference sequence). CDR3 nucleotide sequence: TGTGCCAGTAGTCACCGGGACAGGGTAATAAAACCCACGTCGAACACTGAAGCTTTCTTT. Its translation: CASSHRDRVIKPTSNTEAFF.

In its sample, this clone was seen a few times. The CDR3: CASSPGTSGSSYNEQFF. The CDR3, as DNA: TGCGCCAGCAGCCCCGGGACTAGCGGGTCCTCCTACAATGAGCAGTTCTTC. This rearrangement joins TRBV4-3 to TRBJ2-1; 12 bases match TRBD2. The length of the CDR3 is 17 residues. The trim removed 4 bases at V and 0 bases at J, leaving 4 bases unmatched. The germline gives CDR1 LGHNA, CDR2 YSLEER.

The chain joins TRBV30 to TRBJ1-6; D not certain. Germline-derived CDR1 and CDR2 are GTSNPN and SVGIG (reference sequence). The germline V and J ends were trimmed by 5 bases and 7 bases, with 12 bases remaining between them. The CDR3 runs 13 residues. CDR3 coding DNA: TGTGCCTGGTCGGAGGACTTCAATTCACCCCTCCACTTT. Its translation: CAWSEDFNSPLHF.

The rearrangement uses TRBV10-3 and TRBJ1-5; tentatively, D is TRBD1 (6 bases). The germline V gene encodes CDR1 ENHRY and CDR2 SYGVKD. The CDR3 spans 13 residues. V lost 6 bases and J lost 3, with 9 bases in between. CDR3 DNA sequence: TGTGCCATCAGCCGGACAGACAATCAGCCCCAGCATTTT. Translation: CAISRTDNQPQHF.

The V gene is TRBV7-2, the J gene TRBJ2-2; no clear D. CDR1 and CDR2 (germline): SGHTA, FQGNSA. V was clipped by 3 bases and J by 4 bases, with 9 bases between them. CDR3 size: 14 residues. Here the CDR3 reads CASSFPGSTGELFF. The CDR3 nucleotides read TGTGCCAGCAGCTTCCCAGGATCCACCGGGGAGCTGTTTTTT.

The chain recombines TRBV18 with TRBJ2-5, with D perhaps matching TRBD2 (5 bases). With 3 bases removed from V and 4 bases from J, the gap between germline ends came to 9 bases. The CDR3 totals 13 residues. Per the germline V gene, CDR1 is KGHSH and CDR2 is LQKENI. In nucleotides, the CDR3 is TGTGCCAGCTCACCTCAACGGGGAGAGACCCAGTACTTC. As protein: CASSPQRGETQYF.

The rearrangement links TRBV14 to TRBJ2-4, with TRBD2 matching over 7 bases. Germline V gene sequence: CDR1 SGHDN, CDR2 FVKESK. The CDR3 runs 13 residues. J was trimmed by 6 bases and V by 4 bases; bases with no gene match: 3. The DNA for the CDR3 is TGTGCCAGCAGCCTGGGGGGGGGAAACATTCAGTACTTC. This gives the protein CASSLGGGNIQYF. The full variable domain, in which reference TRBV14 and TRBJ2-4 provide the parts outside the CDR3, is EAGVTQFPSHSVIEKGQTVTLRCDPISGHDNLYWYRRVMGKEIKFLLHFVKESKQDESGMPNNRFLAERTGGTYSTLKVQPAELEDSGVYFCASSLGGGNIQYFGAGTRLSVL.

The chain joins TRBV14 to TRBJ2-7; TRBD1 matches 7 bases. Germline CDR1 and CDR2: SGHDN and FVKESK. The CDR3 covers 12 residues. V lost 5 bases to trimming and J lost 6 bases; unmatched junction nucleotides: 4. The CDR3 spells CASSRGLGEQYV. CDR3 DNA sequence: TGTGCCAGCAGCAGGGGGCTAGGCGAGCAGTACGTC.

V usage is TRBV19 and J usage is TRBJ1-5; D gene uncertain. CDR3 size: 13 residues. V lost 5 bases to trimming and J lost 4 bases, with 9 bases between them. CDR1 and CDR2 from the germline V gene are LNHDA and SQIVND (reference sequence). Here the CDR3 reads CASSSGFNQPQHF. The DNA of the CDR3 is TGTGCCAGTAGTTCGGGTTTTAATCAGCCCCAGCATTTT.

The chain couples TRBV5-1 to TRBJ2-5; D uncertain. Germline CDR1 reads SGHRS; CDR2 reads YFSETQ. V was pared by 3 bases and J by 2 bases, with 17 bases between. The CDR3 loop spans 16 amino acids. The CDR3 bases are TGCGCCAGCAGCTCCGCCCCTCTCATACTTCAAGAGACCCAGTACTTC. It is translated as CASSSAPLILQETQYF. Full variable domain (rest looked up from reference TRBV5-1 and TRBJ2-5): KAGVTQTPRYLIKTRGQQVTLSCSPISGHRSVSWYQQTPGQGLQFLFEYFSETQRNKGNFPGRFSGRQFSNSRSEMNVSTLELGDSALYLCASSSAPLILQETQYFGPGTRLLVL.